The 14 T cell receptor beta chains below all came from one sample that was sequenced in a study of T cell changes during pregnancy in multiple sclerosis. Sequencing was performed with immunoSEQ multiplex PCR; in TCRdb, only in-frame clones are kept and a portion is missing. The sample consists of about 25,000 clones, about nine tenths of them appearing once. The sample here was CD8+ T cells from peripheral blood mononuclear cells, taken in the first trimester of pregnancy. The receptor set was obtained from a female donor in good health, enrolled as a control in a pregnancy study.

This rearrangement joins TRBV21-1 to TRBJ2-1; the D call of TRBD2 is as the table states it, not checked on the DNA. TRBV21-1 is reported as a pseudogene. The CDR3 runs 13 residues. In DNA, the CDR3 is TGTGCCAGCAGCGGGCTAGCGGGGCAGGAGCAGTTCTTC. This sequence encodes CASSGLAGQEQFF.

As regards this clone: The CDR3 does not end in the conserved phenylalanine or tryptophan, so this is likely a read error. The CDR3 coding sequence is TGTGCCAGCTGCTTATCCGGCTGGGGCGGGAGAGAAAAACTGTTTCTT. It encodes CASCLSGWGGREKLFL. The V call is TRBV13, the J call TRBJ1-4, with D maybe TRBD1 (5 bases). The CDR3 extends over 16 amino acids. The germline V gene has CDR1 PRHDT and CDR2 FYEKMQ (reference sequence).

The gene calls are TRBV28 and TRBJ1-5, with 10 bases that match TRBD1. V shed 6 bases, J shed 0 bases, and the junction held 5 bases outside the gene matches. This CDR3 contains 16 residues. Germline values: CDR1 MDHEN, CDR2 SYDVKM. The CDR3 DNA follows: TGTGCCAGCAGGACAGGGGGCCCGTATAGCAATCAGCCCCAGCATTTT. Protein product: CASRTGGPYSNQPQHF.

This chain uses TRBV6-5 with TRBJ2-7; a possible D gene is TRBD1 (6 bases). Trimming pared 6 bases from V and 7 bases from J, leaving 22 bases between. Germline V gene sequence: CDR1 MNHEY, CDR2 SVGAGI. There are 15 residues in the CDR3. DNA for the CDR3: TGTGCCAGCAGGGGGGTACAGGGCCCGTCTGGAGAGCAGTACTTC. It specifies CASRGVQGPSGEQYF.

The chain links TRBV6-4 to TRBJ2-2, with D possibly TRBD1 on 5 matching bases. Trimming removed 10 bases from V and 0 bases from J, with 12 bases in between. The CDR3 extends over 14 amino acids. The germline gives CDR1 MRHNA, CDR2 SNTAGT. This CDR3 reads CATRTFANTGELFF. The CDR3 DNA sequence: TGTGCCACCAGGACATTCGCGAACACCGGGGAGCTGTTTTTT.

This clone was seen only once. This chain links TRBV9 with TRBJ1-2; TRBD1 might be the D (5 bases). Trimming left V 0 bases short and J 5 bases short, with 8 bases between. The CDR3 loop spans 13 amino acids. Germline-derived CDR1 and CDR2 are SGDLS and YYNGEE. CDR3 bases: TGTGCCAGCAGCGTAGGGACATCTTATGGCTACACCTTC. Translation gives CASSVGTSYGYTF.

This chain joins TRBV5-4 and TRBJ1-1; D gene unclear. From germline, CDR1 is SGHNT and CDR2 YYREEE (reference sequence). CDR3 size: 15 residues. V was clipped by 3 bases and J by 5 bases, with 17 bases between them. The CDR3 here is CASSSDTLGRTEAFF. CDR3 nucleotide sequence: TGTGCCAGCAGCTCCGACACCCTAGGGAGGACTGAAGCTTTCTTT.

This clone occurred once. The chain links TRBV6-1 to TRBJ2-7, with no clear D. V lost 5 bases, J lost 0 bases, and 11 bases lay in between. CDR3 length: 14 residues. CDR1 is MNHNS and CDR2 is SASEGT in the germline V gene. CDR3 bases: TGTGCCAGCAGTCCCGTGGCTTACTCCTACGAGCAGTACTTC. It is translated as CASSPVAYSYEQYF.

The chain links TRBV28 to TRBJ2-5; a weak D match, TRBD1 (6 bases). CDR3 size: 19 residues. Trimming stripped 5 bases from V and 10 bases from J, with 35 bases between. CDR1 MDHEN and CDR2 SYDVKM come from the germline V gene. The CDR3 nucleotides are TGTGCCAGCAGTGCACCCCGACAGGACAGAATTGGAGATCGAGGTTTCCAGTACTTC. It translates to CASSAPRQDRIGDRGFQYF. Complete variable domain (other parts from reference TRBV28 and TRBJ2-5): DVKVTQSSRYLVKRTGEKVFLECVQDMDHENMFWYRQDPGLGLRLIYFSYDVKMKEKGDIPEGYSVSREKKERFSLILESASTNQTSMYLCASSAPRQDRIGDRGFQYFGPGTRLLVL.

The V gene is TRBV6-1, the J gene TRBJ2-3, with 9 nucleotides matching TRBD2. Germline V gene lookup returns CDR1 MNHNS and CDR2 SASEGT. This CDR3 has 14 residues. With V trimmed by 9 bases and J by 4 bases, 8 bases remained unmatched. The CDR3 spells CASRAGGHADTQYF. CDR3 DNA sequence: TGTGCCAGTCGAGCGGGAGGCCACGCAGATACGCAGTATTTT.

The CDR3 DNA follows: TGTGCCAGCAGCCCCCGGACAGGGTACACTGAAGCTTTCTTT. This translates into CASSPRTGYTEAFF. The chain combines TRBV7-6 with TRBJ1-1, with 8 bases lining up with TRBD1. This CDR3 comprises 14 residues. With V trimmed by 5 bases and J by 3 bases, 5 bases remained unmatched. Germline V gene sequence: CDR1 SGHVS, CDR2 FNYEAQ. Complete variable domain (other parts from reference TRBV7-6 and TRBJ1-1): GAGVSQSPRYKVTKRGQDVALRCDPISGHVSLYWYRQALGQGPEFLTYFNYEAQQDKSGLPNDRFSAERPEGSISTLTIQRTEQRDSAMYRCASSPRTGYTEAFFGQGTRLTVV.

The V gene is TRBV6-4, the J gene TRBJ2-3; 11 nucleotides align to TRBD2. This CDR3 is 16 amino acids long. V shed 6 bases and J 4 bases; nucleotides not matched to a gene: 9. Germline CDR1 is MRHNA and CDR2 is SNTAGT. The CDR3 DNA reads as TGTGCCAGCAGCCCGGGGCTAGCGGGGGGAGCAGATACGCAGTATTTT. Protein product: CASSPGLAGGADTQYF.

This clone was observed a handful of times. The CDR3 protein is CASSAETSGGYNEQFF. CDR3 sequence (DNA): TGTGCCAGCAGTGCCGAAACTAGCGGGGGGTACAATGAGCAGTTCTTC. The chain has TRBV6-4 and TRBJ2-1, with 12 bases identical to TRBD2. The CDR3 spans 16 residues. The junction had 5 bases not matched to a gene; V was cut back by 4 bases and J by 4 bases. Germline V CDR1 and CDR2: MRHNA, SNTAGT.

The chain links TRBV19 to TRBJ1-2; 7 bases fit TRBD1. Germline assignment: CDR1 LNHDA and CDR2 SQIVND (reference sequence). The CDR3 has 14 residues. V gave up 1 base and J gave up 8 bases; unmatched junction bases: 7. CDR3 nucleotides: TGTGCCAGTAGTATAGTGAAGACAGGGTGGGGCTACACCTTC. It yields the protein CASSIVKTGWGYTF. The complete variable domain, with remaining parts taken from reference TRBV19 and TRBJ1-2, reads DGGITQSPKYLFRKEGQNVTLSCEQNLNHDAMYWYRQDPGQGLRLIYYSQIVNDFQKGDIAEGYSVSREKKESFPLTVTSAQKNPTAFYLCASSIVKTGWGYTFGSGTRLTVV.